A selection of T cell receptor beta chains follows, all from one sample in a study of shared clonotypes between healthy human individuals. Produced via immunoSEQ multiplex PCR; TCRdb's table is partial and in-frame only. This sample has a few hundred thousand clones; about 69% occur once, and the top ten carry approximately 10%. Sequencing was performed on memory CD4+ T cells sorted from blood. These receptors came from a young man in good health. Both conserved end residues are part of each CDR3. D genes are given only for firm matches. Only part of the rows carry a size: once, few, many, or a class if the clone is expanded.

v_gene: TRBV4-3; d_gene: TRBD2; j_gene: TRBJ2-1; abundance: .; CDR3nt: TGCGCCAGCAGCGGACTAGCGGGAGTTGGGAATGAGCAGTTCTTC; CDR3aa: CASSGLAGVGNEQFF
v_gene: TRBV18; d_gene: .; j_gene: TRBJ2-3; abundance: .; CDR3nt: TGTGCCAGCTCTCCACAGGGCACAGATACGCAGTATTTT; CDR3aa: CASSPQGTDTQYF
v_gene: TRBV29-1; d_gene: TRBD1; j_gene: TRBJ1-4; abundance: once; CDR3nt: TGCAGCACGCTGACAGGGTTTAATGAAAAACTGTTTTTT; CDR3aa: CSTLTGFNEKLFF
v_gene: TRBV5-3; d_gene: .; j_gene: TRBJ2-6; abundance: .; CDR3nt: TGTGCCAGAAGCTTGCTCCGGGCCCCCACATGCTCTGGGGCCAACGTCCTGACTTTC; CDR3aa: CARSLLRAPTCSGANVLTF
v_gene: TRBV7-6; d_gene: .; j_gene: TRBJ2-7; abundance: .; CDR3nt: TGTGCCAGCAGCCAAGGTCCGGGGCTCCACGAGCAGTACTTC; CDR3aa: CASSQGPGLHEQYF
v_gene: TRBV18; d_gene: .; j_gene: TRBJ2-7; abundance: .; CDR3nt: TGTGCCAGCTCACCCCGAAGGGGATACGAGCAGTACTTC; CDR3aa: CASSPRRGYEQYF
v_gene: TRBV5-1; d_gene: .; j_gene: TRBJ2-1; abundance: .; CDR3nt: TGCGCCAGCAGCTCGGACAGCGGGGATTTCTACAATGAGCAGTTCTTC; CDR3aa: CASSSDSGDFYNEQFF
v_gene: TRBV29-1; d_gene: TRBD1; j_gene: TRBJ1-2; abundance: .; CDR3nt: TGCAGCTCTCAAACAGGGGGCTATGGCTACACCTTC; CDR3aa: CSSQTGGYGYTF
v_gene: TRBV5-5; d_gene: .; j_gene: TRBJ2-2; abundance: .; CDR3nt: TGTGCCAGCAGCTTGGGCCAGGATACCGGGGAGCTGTTTTTT; CDR3aa: CASSLGQDTGELFF
v_gene: TRBV25-1; d_gene: TRBD1; j_gene: TRBJ1-2; abundance: .; CDR3nt: TGTGCCAGCAGTGAAAAGACAGGGTCGTCTGGCTACACCTTC; CDR3aa: CASSEKTGSSGYTF
v_gene: TRBV7-8; d_gene: TRBD1; j_gene: TRBJ1-1; abundance: .; CDR3nt: TGTGCCAGCAGCATTCGGACAGGGGTTTTGGTGACTGAAGCTTTCTTT; CDR3aa: CASSIRTGVLVTEAFF
v_gene: TRBV19; d_gene: TRBD1; j_gene: TRBJ2-6; abundance: .; CDR3nt: TGTGCCAGTAGTATAGATCTACGACAGGGCCGTTACTCTGGGGCCAACGTCCTGACTTTC; CDR3aa: CASSIDLRQGRYSGANVLTF
v_gene: TRBV10-2; d_gene: .; j_gene: TRBJ1-1; abundance: few; CDR3nt: TGCGCCAGCAGTCCGGGAAATCTGAACACTGAAGCTTTCTTT; CDR3aa: CASSPGNLNTEAFF
v_gene: TRBV15; d_gene: .; j_gene: TRBJ2-1; abundance: few; CDR3nt: TGTGCCACCGCCGGGCAACAGGACAATGAGCAGTTCTTC; CDR3aa: CATAGQQDNEQFF
v_gene: TRBV5-1; d_gene: .; j_gene: TRBJ2-1; abundance: .; CDR3nt: TGCGCCAGCCGGACTTACAGCAATGAGCAGTTCTTC; CDR3aa: CASRTYSNEQFF
v_gene: TRBV7-2; d_gene: .; j_gene: TRBJ2-1; abundance: .; CDR3nt: TGTGCCAGCAGCCCCGGATCAAGTCAGTTCTTC; CDR3aa: CASSPGSSQFF
v_gene: TRBV27; d_gene: TRBD1; j_gene: TRBJ2-3; abundance: .; CDR3nt: TGTGCCAGCAGTTTATCGTCAGGGGGCGCAGATACGCAGTATTTT; CDR3aa: CASSLSSGGADTQYF
v_gene: TRBV2; d_gene: TRBD1; j_gene: TRBJ2-7; abundance: .; CDR3nt: TGTGCCAGCAGGGAACAGGGGGCTACAGTATACGAGCAGTACTTC; CDR3aa: CASREQGATVYEQYF
v_gene: TRBV28; d_gene: .; j_gene: TRBJ2-3; abundance: .; CDR3nt: TGTGCCAGCAGTTTAGGGGCGGGGAGCGGCGGCACAGATACGCAGTATTTT; CDR3aa: CASSLGAGSGGTDTQYF
v_gene: TRBV21-1; d_gene: .; j_gene: TRBJ2-1; abundance: .; CDR3nt: TGTGCCAGCAGTATAACTAGCGGGAGTGGCAATGAGCAGTTCTTC; CDR3aa: CASSITSGSGNEQFF
v_gene: TRBV18; d_gene: .; j_gene: TRBJ2-7; abundance: few; CDR3nt: TGTGCCAGCTCACCAGGGATCGGACTTACCTACGAGCAGTACTTC; CDR3aa: CASSPGIGLTYEQYF
v_gene: TRBV9; d_gene: .; j_gene: TRBJ2-4; abundance: .; CDR3nt: TGTGCCAGCAGCGTAGACCCAGTGGGTAAAAACATTCAGTACTTC; CDR3aa: CASSVDPVGKNIQYF
v_gene: TRBV11-2; d_gene: .; j_gene: TRBJ2-3; abundance: .; CDR3nt: TGTGCCAGCAGCAGACTAGTCTCGGGCACAGATACGCAGTATTTT; CDR3aa: CASSRLVSGTDTQYF
v_gene: TRBV5-5; d_gene: .; j_gene: TRBJ1-1; abundance: .; CDR3nt: TGTGCCAGTACCACCTCACCGGGGTTCGCTGAAGCTTTCTTT; CDR3aa: CASTTSPGFAEAFF
v_gene: TRBV4-2; d_gene: TRBD2; j_gene: TRBJ2-2; abundance: .; CDR3nt: TGTGCCAGCAGCCAAATCGGACTAGCTGCCGGGGAGCTGTTTTTT; CDR3aa: CASSQIGLAAGELFF
v_gene: TRBV7-4; d_gene: .; j_gene: TRBJ2-1; abundance: .; CDR3nt: TGTGCCAGCAGCTTAGCGACGCCAGAACTCCGGTCCTACAATGAGCAGTTCTTC; CDR3aa: CASSLATPELRSYNEQFF
v_gene: TRBV5-1; d_gene: .; j_gene: TRBJ2-7; abundance: .; CDR3nt: TGCGCCAGCAAACTGGGCGGCAGCTCCTACGAGCAGTACTTC; CDR3aa: CASKLGGSSYEQYF
v_gene: TRBV11-2; d_gene: .; j_gene: TRBJ2-2; abundance: few; CDR3nt: TGTGCCAGCAGCTTAGATTTGGTCGGGGAGCTGTTTTTT; CDR3aa: CASSLDLVGELFF
v_gene: TRBV7-3; d_gene: .; j_gene: TRBJ2-1; abundance: few; CDR3nt: TGTGCCAGCAGCCCCGTGACTAGTTCGGGAGAGCAGTTCTTC; CDR3aa: CASSPVTSSGEQFF